Listed here are 23 T cell receptor beta chains from one sample, sequenced in a study of OX40 agonist ivuxolimab in advanced cancers. The repertoire was sequenced with immunoSEQ multiplex PCR; TCRdb's copy has only in-frame clones and lacks some. Altogether some 70,000 clones are present, approximately 86% being singletons, with the ten largest covering roughly 2.9%. The sample consisted of CD4+ or CD8+ T cells sorted from blood, taken in a trial of the OX40 agonist ivuxolimab. Every receptor here comes from an adult with an advanced solid tumor such as melanoma, head and neck, liver or kidney cancer.

This clone turned up a few times. The rearrangement joins TRBV4-2 to TRBJ1-2; 8 bases agree with TRBD1. The germline CDR1 and CDR2 sequences are LGHNA and YNFKEQ. The CDR3 contains 14 residues. The J segment lost 4 bases and the V segment lost 4 bases, leaving 5 bases of the junction unmatched. CDR3 in DNA: TGTGCCAGCAGCCCCGGACAGGGCGTCTATGGCTACACCTTC. It codes for CASSPGQGVYGYTF.

V is TRBV21-1 and J is TRBJ1-2; TRBD1 is the table's D call and was not checked against the DNA. TRBV21-1 is termed a pseudogene. The CDR3 is 15 residues long. CDR3 coding DNA: TGTGCCAGCAGCAAAGAGGCAGGGGGACGAAATGGCTACACCTTC. Amino acid sequence: CASSKEAGGRNGYTF.

This clone appeared a single time. This chain connects TRBV9 to TRBJ1-2; possible D gene TRBD1, 5 bases. Germline lookup yields CDR1 SGDLS and CDR2 YYNGEE. V shed 1 base and J shed 2 bases, with 12 bases lying between them. This CDR3 has 15 residues. CDR3 region: CASSVSSTVNYGYTF. In nucleotides, the CDR3 is TGTGCCAGCAGCGTAAGTTCGACAGTAAACTATGGCTACACCTTC. Combining the CDR3 with reference TRBV9 and TRBJ1-2 gives the whole variable domain DSGVTQTPKHLITATGQRVTLRCSPRSGDLSVYWYQQSLDQGLQFLIQYYNGEERAKGNILERFSAQQFPDLHSELNLSSLELGDSALYFCASSVSSTVNYGYTFGSGTRLTVV.

This clone was found once. The chain recombines TRBV6-6 with TRBJ1-1; TRBD1 agrees at 9 bases. The germline CDR1 and CDR2 sequences are MNHNY and SVGAGI (reference sequence). The CDR3 contains 14 residues. The V segment lost 0 bases and the J segment 4 bases; nucleotides outside the gene matches: 0. CDR3 in amino acids: CASSYSTGGTEAFF. Written as DNA, the CDR3 is TGTGCCAGCAGTTACTCGACAGGGGGCACTGAAGCTTTCTTT.

The rearrangement joins TRBV6-1 to TRBJ1-4; perhaps TRBD1 as D (5 bases). CDR3 length: 19 amino acids. V dropped 2 bases and J dropped 0 bases, with 19 bases sitting between them. Germline CDR1 MNHNS, CDR2 SASEGT. The CDR3: CASSERGGAGGATNEKLFF. The CDR3 nucleotides are TGTGCCAGCAGTGAACGCGGTGGGGCTGGGGGTGCAACTAATGAAAAACTGTTTTTT.

The genes are TRBV28 and TRBJ2-3; D is ambiguous. Germline loops: CDR1 MDHEN, CDR2 SYDVKM. The CDR3 has 14 residues. Deletions cut 8 bases from V and 2 bases from J, with 14 bases between. CDR3 sequence: CASGRVGITDTQYF. The CDR3 DNA reads as TGTGCCAGCGGTAGGGTGGGAATCACAGATACGCAGTATTTT.

This rearrangement joins TRBV7-3 to TRBJ2-1; TRBD1 matches at 10 bases. The CDR3 covers 16 residues. Germline V CDR1 and CDR2: SGHTA, FQGTGA. V was clipped by 2 bases and J by 9 bases; unmatched bases: 10. The CDR3 nucleotides read TGTGCCAGCAGCTTATGGGACAGGGGTGTGGCGGGTGAGCAGTTCTTC. Encoded protein: CASSLWDRGVAGEQFF.

This rearrangement joins TRBV7-3 to TRBJ2-1; 11 bases align to TRBD2. In germline, CDR1 is SGHTA, CDR2 FQGTGA. The CDR3 has 15 residues. J lost 4 bases, V lost 5 bases, and 4 bases had no gene match. CDR3 nucleotide sequence: TGTGCCAGCAGCGCTACTAGCGGGGGTTACAATGAGCAGTTCTTC. Translating gives CASSATSGGYNEQFF.

The chain is built from TRBV19 and TRBJ2-7; 7 nucleotides line up with TRBD2. Germline values: CDR1 LNHDA, CDR2 SQIVND (reference sequence). J was trimmed by 2 bases and V by 10 bases; bases with no gene match: 8. The CDR3 length is 13 residues. The CDR3 loop reads CATKSGTTYEQYF. CDR3 sequence (DNA): TGTGCCACCAAGAGCGGGACCACCTACGAGCAGTACTTC. The full variable domain, its missing parts supplied by reference TRBV19 and TRBJ2-7, is DGGITQSPKYLFRKEGQNVTLSCEQNLNHDAMYWYRQDPGQGLRLIYYSQIVNDFQKGDIAEGYSVSREKKESFPLTVTSAQKNPTAFYLCATKSGTTYEQYFGPGTRLTVT.

This chain connects TRBV6-6 to TRBJ2-5; D possibly corresponds to TRBD2 (5 bases). V lost 11 bases and J lost 2, with 12 bases in between. Per germline, CDR1 MNHNY and CDR2 SVGAGI (reference sequence). The CDR3 runs 12 residues. This chain's CDR3 is CAAARVQETQYF. The DNA of the CDR3 is TGTGCCGCTGCGAGGGTACAAGAGACCCAGTACTTC.

The chain uses TRBV13 and TRBJ2-3; the D gene is possibly TRBD2 (5 bases). This CDR3 is 12 amino acids long. Per germline, CDR1 PRHDT and CDR2 FYEKMQ (reference sequence). V was shortened by 5 bases and J by 7 bases, with 10 bases between the two germline ends. CDR3 amino acids: CASSQDSNTQYF. Here the CDR3 DNA reads TGTGCCAGCAGCCAGGACTCAAATACGCAGTATTTT.

The genes are TRBV30 and TRBJ2-7; possibly TRBD2 for D (5 bases). Germline V lookup: CDR1 GTSNPN, CDR2 SVGIG (reference sequence). The germline V and J ends were trimmed by 3 bases and 5 bases, with 11 bases remaining between them. CDR3 length: 12 residues. This CDR3 reads CAWRPPGDEQYF. The CDR3 nucleotides read TGTGCCTGGAGACCGCCCGGGGACGAGCAGTACTTC.

J is TRBJ1-3 and V is TRBV20-1; D not certain. V gave up 5 bases and J gave up 3 bases, with 5 bases separating them. Germline V gives CDR1 DFQATT, CDR2 SNEGSKA (reference sequence). The CDR3 has 11 residues. CDR3 DNA: TGCAGTGCTTTGGGTGGAAACACCATATATTTT. As protein: CSALGGNTIYF.

The genes are TRBV5-4 and TRBJ2-5; TRBD1 matches 10 bases. The J call may not be correct, given that the DNA end is closer to TRBJ2-7. The CDR3 length is 17 residues. Per the germline V gene, CDR1 is SGHNT and CDR2 is YYREEE (reference sequence). CDR3 region: CASSWKPGTGDPYEQYF. The DNA of the CDR3 is TGTGCCAGCAGCTGGAAGCCCGGGACAGGGGACCCCTACGAGCAGTACTTC.

The chain links TRBV7-3 to TRBJ2-7; D is perhaps TRBD2 (5 bases). Germline CDR1 and CDR2: SGHTA and FQGTGA. The CDR3 runs to 14 residues. The germline V and J ends were trimmed by 4 bases and 7 bases, with 17 bases remaining between them. The CDR3 region has the DNA TGTGCCAGCAGCTCGGGTCTCCCCTCGGGGGAGCAGTACTTC. It translates to CASSSGLPSGEQYF.

This chain uses TRBV19 with TRBJ1-2; D unclear. Trimming took off 4 bases at V and 8 bases at J, with 11 bases between the two ends. Germline V gene data show CDR1 as LNHDA and CDR2 as SQIVND (reference sequence). This CDR3 spans 12 amino acids. In DNA, the CDR3 is TGTGCCAGTAGTAATAGGGTGATGGGCTACACCTTC. This gives the protein CASSNRVMGYTF.

The CDR3 loop reads CASSVAGASTDTQYF. The CDR3 bases are TGTGCCAGCAGCGTAGCAGGGGCCAGCACAGATACGCAGTATTTT. The chain recombines TRBV9 with TRBJ2-3, with D possibly TRBD1 on 6 matching bases. The germline CDR1 and CDR2 sequences are SGDLS and YYNGEE. The CDR3 has 15 amino acids. The germline V and J ends were trimmed by 0 bases and 0 bases, with 8 bases remaining between them.

This sequence joins TRBV15 and TRBJ2-5, with D perhaps TRBD1 (5 bases). Germline CDR1 LNHNV, CDR2 YYDKDF (reference sequence). Between the trimmed V and J ends, which lost 5 bases and 4 bases, there was a span of 14 bases. The CDR3 length is 14 residues. CDR3 sequence: CATSRGSRGETQYF. CDR3 DNA: TGTGCCACCAGCCGAGGCTCTAGGGGAGAGACCCAGTACTTC.

The V and J genes are TRBV5-5 and TRBJ2-2; D could derive from TRBD1 or TRBD2 (5 bases each). Germline V gene lookup returns CDR1 SGHKS and CDR2 YYEKEE (reference sequence). This CDR3 is built from 15 residues. Trimming pared 2 bases from V and 5 bases from J, leaving 13 bases between. CDR3 sequence reads: CASSFWGKGTGELFF. The DNA for the CDR3 is TGTGCCAGCAGCTTTTGGGGGAAAGGAACCGGGGAGCTGTTTTTT.

The chain is built from TRBV23-1 and TRBJ2-1, with 9 bases lining up with TRBD1. TRBV23-1 is an ORF; its function is uncertain. This CDR3 comprises 15 residues. V was pared by 6 bases and J by 7 bases, with 10 bases of the junction left unmatched. The CDR3 protein is CASSPNRGRINEQFF. For the CDR3, the DNA is TGCGCCAGCAGCCCCAACAGGGGGCGCATTAATGAGCAGTTCTTC.

This rearrangement joins TRBV18 to TRBJ1-1; D not certain. From germline, CDR1 is KGHSH and CDR2 LQKENI. The CDR3 runs 12 residues. The V end lost 4 bases, the J end lost 8 bases, and 11 bases lay between the germline ends. The CDR3, as DNA: TGTGCCAGCTCACATCGATCTTGGGAAGCTTTCTTT. Translated, it gives CASSHRSWEAFF.

The chain carries TRBV28 and TRBJ1-2, with unresolved D. With 3 bases removed from V and 8 bases from J, the gap between germline ends came to 16 bases. Germline CDR1 MDHEN, CDR2 SYDVKM. This CDR3 spans 14 amino acids. CDR3: CASSLESPPGGYTF. CDR3 coding DNA: TGTGCCAGCAGTTTGGAGTCTCCCCCCGGCGGCTACACCTTC.

V is TRBV19 and J is TRBJ1-2; 10 bases map to TRBD1. The CDR3 sequence is 15 residues long. J lost 5 bases, V lost 7 bases, and 10 bases had no gene match. Per germline, CDR1 LNHDA and CDR2 SQIVND (reference sequence). The CDR3 DNA reads as TGTGCCAGTACACTCGACAGGGGGCTTCCTTATGGCTACACCTTC. Translating it yields CASTLDRGLPYGYTF.